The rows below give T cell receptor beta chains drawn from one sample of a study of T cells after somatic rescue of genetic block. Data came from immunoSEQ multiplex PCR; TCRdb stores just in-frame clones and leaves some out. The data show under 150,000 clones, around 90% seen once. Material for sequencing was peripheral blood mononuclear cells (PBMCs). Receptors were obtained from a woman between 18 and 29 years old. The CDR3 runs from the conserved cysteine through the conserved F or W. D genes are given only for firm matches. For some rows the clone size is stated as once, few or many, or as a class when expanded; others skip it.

CDR3nt: TGTGCCAGCAGCTTAGTCTCCGGGACAGCGAACTATGGCTACACCTTC; CDR3aa: CASSLVSGTANYGYTF; abundance: -; d_gene: TRBD1; len: 16; j_gene: TRBJ1-2; v_gene: TRBV7-2
CDR3nt: TGCGCCAGCAGCCAAGAAGCGGTGGGGACCCCTAGCTTC; CDR3aa: CASSQEAVGTPSF; abundance: -; d_gene: -; len: 13; j_gene: TRBJ1-2; v_gene: TRBV4-1
CDR3nt: TGTGCCAGCAGGGGGAGGGTACCCTACAATGAGCAGTTCTTC; CDR3aa: CASRGRVPYNEQFF; abundance: -; d_gene: TRBD2; len: 14; j_gene: TRBJ2-1; v_gene: TRBV2
CDR3nt: TGTGCCAGCAGTGTCAGAAACACCGGGGAGCTGTTTTTT; CDR3aa: CASSVRNTGELFF; abundance: -; d_gene: -; len: 13; j_gene: TRBJ2-2; v_gene: TRBV2
CDR3nt: TGTGCCAGCAGCTCCACAGGCCGCGGGGAAAAACTGTTTTTT; CDR3aa: CASSSTGRGEKLFF; abundance: -; d_gene: -; len: 14; j_gene: TRBJ1-4; v_gene: TRBV7-2
CDR3nt: TGTGCCAGTACCCAGGGGACGAGGGAAGCTTTCTTT; CDR3aa: CASTQGTREAFF; abundance: -; d_gene: -; len: 12; j_gene: TRBJ1-1; v_gene: TRBV19
CDR3nt: TGTGCCAGCAGCTTCGGGCAGGGATTTGGCTACACCTTC; CDR3aa: CASSFGQGFGYTF; abundance: -; d_gene: -; len: 13; j_gene: TRBJ1-2; v_gene: TRBV5-8
CDR3nt: TGTGCCAGCAGCTTAGGACGGAACACCGGGGAGCTGTTTTTT; CDR3aa: CASSLGRNTGELFF; abundance: few; d_gene: -; len: 14; j_gene: TRBJ2-2; v_gene: TRBV7-3
CDR3nt: TGTGCCAGCAGCGTAGCCGGGCCTACGGAGACCCAGTACTTC; CDR3aa: CASSVAGPTETQYF; abundance: -; d_gene: -; len: 14; j_gene: TRBJ2-5; v_gene: TRBV9
CDR3nt: TGTGCCAGCAGAAGACAGGTCCAAGAGACCCAGTACTTC; CDR3aa: CASRRQVQETQYF; abundance: -; d_gene: -; len: 13; j_gene: TRBJ2-5; v_gene: TRBV28
CDR3nt: TGTGCCAGCAGCTTCGGGCCGCAACAGGGGACCGAGCAGTACTTC; CDR3aa: CASSFGPQQGTEQYF; abundance: once; d_gene: TRBD1; len: 15; j_gene: TRBJ2-7; v_gene: TRBV11-2
CDR3nt: TGTGCCAGCAGTGGGACAGCAGGTTCCTACGAGCAGTACTTC; CDR3aa: CASSGTAGSYEQYF; abundance: -; d_gene: TRBD1; len: 14; j_gene: TRBJ2-7; v_gene: TRBV6-5
CDR3nt: TGTGCCAGCAGCTTAGGGAAAGGGGAGAATCAGCCCCAGCATTTT; CDR3aa: CASSLGKGENQPQHF; abundance: -; d_gene: -; len: 15; j_gene: TRBJ1-5; v_gene: TRBV7-9
CDR3nt: TGTGCCAGCAGACGTGGAGGGACGGCGTATGGCTACACCTTC; CDR3aa: CASRRGGTAYGYTF; abundance: few; d_gene: -; len: 14; j_gene: TRBJ1-2; v_gene: TRBV6-5
CDR3nt: TGTGCCATCAGTGACAGGGGGGGCAACGAGCAGTACTTC; CDR3aa: CAISDRGGNEQYF; abundance: -; d_gene: -; len: 13; j_gene: TRBJ2-7; v_gene: TRBV10-3
CDR3nt: TGCGCCAGCGGTCTAGCGGGGCTCTCCTACAATGAGCAGTTCTTC; CDR3aa: CASGLAGLSYNEQFF; abundance: -; d_gene: TRBD2; len: 15; j_gene: TRBJ2-1; v_gene: TRBV5-1
CDR3nt: TGCGCCAGCAGCCAAGATAGGTCGGGGGATTCACCCCTCCACTTT; CDR3aa: CASSQDRSGDSPLHF; abundance: -; d_gene: -; len: 15; j_gene: TRBJ1-6; v_gene: TRBV4-3
CDR3nt: TGTGCCAGCAGCCCTTCGGGGGGGGATAACACTGAAGCTTTCTTT; CDR3aa: CASSPSGGDNTEAFF; abundance: -; d_gene: -; len: 15; j_gene: TRBJ1-1; v_gene: TRBV9
CDR3nt: TGTGCCAGCAGTTACTCGAGGAACAGGGGGCGCGGTGGCTACACCTTC; CDR3aa: CASSYSRNRGRGGYTF; abundance: -; d_gene: TRBD1; len: 16; j_gene: TRBJ1-2; v_gene: TRBV6-5
CDR3nt: TGTGCCAGCGTAAACAGGTTATGGGCCTACGAGCAGTACTTC; CDR3aa: CASVNRLWAYEQYF; abundance: -; d_gene: -; len: 14; j_gene: TRBJ2-7; v_gene: TRBV28
CDR3nt: TGTGCCAGCAGTTTATATGAGGTAGCCAGTGGGGCCAACGTCCTGACTTTC; CDR3aa: CASSLYEVASGANVLTF; abundance: -; d_gene: -; len: 17; j_gene: TRBJ2-6; v_gene: TRBV27
CDR3nt: TGTGCCAGCAGCTCGGGACAGGGAGCCAACTATGGCTACACCTTC; CDR3aa: CASSSGQGANYGYTF; abundance: -; d_gene: TRBD1; len: 15; j_gene: TRBJ1-2; v_gene: TRBV7-2
CDR3nt: TGTGCCAGCACCGGTGGAGGGGCGCTTACCACAGATACGCAGTATTTT; CDR3aa: CASTGGGALTTDTQYF; abundance: -; d_gene: -; len: 16; j_gene: TRBJ2-3; v_gene: TRBV9
CDR3nt: TGCAGTGCGAGAGGGCGGACTGAAGCTTTCTTT; CDR3aa: CSARGRTEAFF; abundance: -; d_gene: -; len: 11; j_gene: TRBJ1-1; v_gene: TRBV20-1
CDR3nt: TGTGCCAGCTCACCACAACAGGGGGCAACATACGAGCAGTACTTC; CDR3aa: CASSPQQGATYEQYF; abundance: -; d_gene: TRBD1; len: 15; j_gene: TRBJ2-7; v_gene: TRBV18
CDR3nt: TGTGCCAGCAGGGAAACAGGTTTGAACACCGGGGAGCTGTTTTTT; CDR3aa: CASRETGLNTGELFF; abundance: -; d_gene: -; len: 15; j_gene: TRBJ2-2; v_gene: TRBV2
CDR3nt: TGTGCCAGCAGTCCCCAACAGGGGTACGGTGGCTACACCTTC; CDR3aa: CASSPQQGYGGYTF; abundance: -; d_gene: TRBD1; len: 14; j_gene: TRBJ1-2; v_gene: TRBV6-5
CDR3nt: TGTGCCAGCAGCTTAGGGGAGGGTCCGTACGAGCAGTACTTC; CDR3aa: CASSLGEGPYEQYF; abundance: -; d_gene: TRBD2; len: 14; j_gene: TRBJ2-7; v_gene: TRBV7-2
CDR3nt: TGTGCCAGCAGCTCCGACCCGGATCCCGGGGCCAACGTCCTGACTTTC; CDR3aa: CASSSDPDPGANVLTF; abundance: -; d_gene: -; len: 16; j_gene: TRBJ2-6; v_gene: TRBV5-4
CDR3nt: TGCGCCAGCAGCCGAGGACAGAGCACAGATACGCAGTATTTT; CDR3aa: CASSRGQSTDTQYF; abundance: -; d_gene: -; len: 14; j_gene: TRBJ2-3; v_gene: TRBV5-1
CDR3nt: TGTGCTAGCGCTCTCGGACAGGGGAACCACGAGCAGTACTTC; CDR3aa: CASALGQGNHEQYF; abundance: -; d_gene: TRBD1; len: 14; j_gene: TRBJ2-7; v_gene: TRBV12-5
CDR3nt: TGCGCCAGCAGCCCAAGGTGGGGGACAGGGGGGAATGAGCAGTTCTTC; CDR3aa: CASSPRWGTGGNEQFF; abundance: few; d_gene: TRBD1; len: 16; j_gene: TRBJ2-1; v_gene: TRBV4-3
CDR3nt: TGTGCCAGCACAAGGGTCAATGAAAAACTGTTTTTT; CDR3aa: CASTRVNEKLFF; abundance: -; d_gene: -; len: 12; j_gene: TRBJ1-4; v_gene: TRBV28
CDR3nt: TGTGCCATCAGTGAGCAGGAGGGGAAGGGCTACACCTTC; CDR3aa: CAISEQEGKGYTF; abundance: -; d_gene: -; len: 13; j_gene: TRBJ1-2; v_gene: TRBV10-3
CDR3nt: TGTGCCAGCAGTGGGGGTTACACTGAAGCTTTCTTT; CDR3aa: CASSGGYTEAFF; abundance: few; d_gene: -; len: 12; j_gene: TRBJ1-1; v_gene: TRBV2
CDR3nt: TGTGCCAGTAGTAGTCAGCACAGCACTGAAGCTTTCTTT; CDR3aa: CASSSQHSTEAFF; abundance: few; d_gene: -; len: 13; j_gene: TRBJ1-1; v_gene: TRBV19
CDR3nt: TGTGCCAGCAGCTTAGCGGGACTAGCGGGGGGCCAAGAGACCCAGTACTTC; CDR3aa: CASSLAGLAGGQETQYF; abundance: -; d_gene: TRBD2; len: 17; j_gene: TRBJ2-5; v_gene: TRBV7-6
CDR3nt: TGTGCCAGCTCACCAGAGGGACAAAGCTATGGCTACACCTTC; CDR3aa: CASSPEGQSYGYTF; abundance: -; d_gene: -; len: 14; j_gene: TRBJ1-2; v_gene: TRBV18
CDR3nt: TGTGCCAGCAGCTGGGACAGGGTCGGCTACACCTTC; CDR3aa: CASSWDRVGYTF; abundance: -; d_gene: TRBD1; len: 12; j_gene: TRBJ1-2; v_gene: TRBV7-9
CDR3nt: TGTGCCAGCAGTGCACAGGAGAACACTGAAGCTTTCTTT; CDR3aa: CASSAQENTEAFF; abundance: -; d_gene: -; len: 13; j_gene: TRBJ1-1; v_gene: TRBV6-4